One and the same sample provided the 25 T cell receptor beta chains below, sequenced in a study of cytomegalovirus exposure and HLA in healthy donors. PCR amplification relied on 60 Vbeta primers (plus 13 Jbeta primers). Data came from immunoSEQ multiplex PCR; TCRdb stores just in-frame clones and leaves some out. Altogether about 92,000 clones are present, roughly 63% being singletons, with the ten largest covering 2.5% to 3%. The source material was PBMCs. These receptors originate from a man in his fifties or sixties in good health and CMV-seronegative.

The chain joins TRBV14 to TRBJ1-5; maybe TRBD1 (6 bases). The V and J ends lost 4 bases and 5 bases respectively, with 21 bases between them. The CDR3 is 17 residues long. Germline values: CDR1 SGHDN, CDR2 FVKESK. This CDR3 is CASSPLDSLELHQPQHF. In nucleotides, the CDR3 is TGTGCCAGCAGCCCTCTGGACAGCCTAGAACTGCATCAGCCCCAGCATTTT.

This chain joins TRBV18 and TRBJ2-5, with a tentative D call TRBD2 (6 bases). This CDR3 has 14 amino acids. Trimming cost V 1 base and J 0 bases, with 6 bases left between them. Looked up from germline, CDR1 is KGHSH and CDR2 is LQKENI. In nucleotides, the CDR3 is TGTGCCAGCTCACCACGGAGGGACCAAGAGACCCAGTACTTC. Amino acid sequence: CASSPRRDQETQYF.

This chain links TRBV2 with TRBJ1-2, with D possibly being TRBD1 (6 bases). The CDR3 contains 15 residues. Germline V gene data show CDR1 as SNHLY and CDR2 as FYNNEI. The germline V and J ends were trimmed by 6 bases and 3 bases, with 17 bases remaining between them. The CDR3 here is CASSRLWGGYYGYTF. CDR3 DNA: TGTGCCAGCAGCCGCCTGTGGGGGGGCTACTATGGCTACACCTTC.

The chain carries TRBV5-1 and TRBJ2-5; 10 nucleotides align to TRBD2. Trimming removed 0 bases from V and 2 bases from J; junction bases left unmatched: 4. This CDR3 region has 16 residues. CDR1 and CDR2 (germline): SGHRS, YFSETQ. The CDR3 DNA reads as TGCGCCAGCAGCTTGGGGACTAGCGGATCGCAAGAGACCCAGTACTTC. Translation gives CASSLGTSGSQETQYF.

The chain joins TRBV30 to TRBJ1-5, with 7 bases that match TRBD1. Germline assignment: CDR1 GTSNPN and CDR2 SVGIG (reference sequence). V lost 3 bases to trimming and J lost 2 bases; unmatched junction nucleotides: 7. The CDR3 sequence is 15 residues long. The CDR3 DNA is TGTGCCTGGAGCTACAGGGGAGGTGGCAATCAGCCCCAGCATTTT. Translating it yields CAWSYRGGGNQPQHF.

About this clone itself: Other DNA sequences in this specimen translate into the identical CDR3. The V call is TRBV5-6, the J call TRBJ2-1, with TRBD2 matching 7 bases. The V gene's germline CDR1 is SGHDT and CDR2 YYEEEE. CDR3 length: 15 residues. V lost 0 bases to trimming and J lost 4 bases; unmatched junction nucleotides: 4. Here the CDR3 DNA reads TGTGCCAGCAGCTTGGGACTAGCAGGGTACAATGAGCAGTTCTTC. Its translation: CASSLGLAGYNEQFF.

This chain connects TRBV5-1 to TRBJ2-3, with 12 bases fitting TRBD2. The CDR3 is made up of 16 amino acids. Trimming at V came to 0 bases and at J to 2 bases, leaving 1 base not matched to a gene. CDR1 and CDR2 from the germline V gene are SGHRS and YFSETQ. The CDR3: CASSLGLAGDTDTQYF. CDR3 sequence (DNA): TGCGCCAGCAGCTTGGGACTAGCGGGAGACACAGATACGCAGTATTTT.

The rearrangement joins TRBV7-3 to TRBJ1-1; 8 nucleotides align to TRBD1. J gave up 4 bases and V 2 bases, and 9 bases lay outside the gene matches. The CDR3 is made up of 16 amino acids. CDR1 and CDR2 from the germline V gene are SGHTA and FQGTGA. The CDR3 here is CASSLDPAGGFTEAFF. DNA for the CDR3: TGTGCCAGCAGCTTAGACCCGGCAGGGGGCTTCACTGAAGCTTTCTTT.

This chain uses TRBV5-4 with TRBJ2-3; 14 nucleotides align to TRBD2. Germline CDR1 reads SGHNT; CDR2 reads YYREEE (reference sequence). V dropped 4 bases and J dropped 2; count of bases not matched to a gene: 6. This CDR3 is 17 amino acids long. Written as DNA, the CDR3 is TGTGCCAGCAGCCCCGGACTAGCGGGGGGATTCACAGATACGCAGTATTTT. Its translation is CASSPGLAGGFTDTQYF.

The chain carries TRBV5-4 and TRBJ1-6, with a tentative D call TRBD1 (5 bases). Germline V gene data show CDR1 as SGHNT and CDR2 as YYREEE (reference sequence). Trimming removed 0 bases at V and 7 bases at J, with 11 bases between. This CDR3 contains 15 residues. CDR3 sequence reads: CASSLDRQQNSPLHF. In nucleotides, the CDR3 is TGTGCCAGCAGCTTGGATAGACAGCAAAATTCACCCCTCCACTTT.

The V and J genes are TRBV10-3 and TRBJ2-1; TRBD2 might be the D (6 bases). Trimming stripped 7 bases from V and 7 bases from J, with 20 bases between. This CDR3 is built from 15 residues. In germline, CDR1 is ENHRY, CDR2 SYGVKD. CDR3 DNA: TGTGCCATCACTGGGGACTCGCCCCGGCGGAATGAGCAGTTCTTC. Translating gives CAITGDSPRRNEQFF.

Written as DNA, the CDR3 is TGTGCCAGCAGGAGGGAGACCGCTAATGAAAAACTGTTTTTT. Its translation: CASRRETANEKLFF. The gene calls are TRBV2 and TRBJ1-4, with D uncertain. Germline CDR1 reads SNHLY; CDR2 reads FYNNEI. The CDR3 runs 14 residues. V lost 6 bases, J lost 3 bases, and 11 bases lay in between.

This clone occurred a few times. The chain combines TRBV4-3 with TRBJ2-1; D gene uncertain. Germline CDR1 is LGHNA and CDR2 is YSLEER. This CDR3 is built from 19 residues. V was cut by 4 bases and J by 6 bases, with 28 bases left in between. CDR3 residues: CASSPTPYWSNRLRNEQFF. The CDR3 DNA reads as TGCGCCAGCAGCCCAACCCCCTACTGGTCTAATCGTCTGCGCAATGAGCAGTTCTTC.

This clone has a single count. The chain combines TRBV6-5 with TRBJ1-2; D not resolved. V lost 2 bases and J 5 bases, leaving 9 bases between the germline ends. The CDR3 runs 13 residues. Germline CDR1 is MNHEY and CDR2 is SVGAGI. The chain's CDR3 is CASSYGREYGYTF. CDR3 DNA sequence: TGTGCCAGCAGTTACGGAAGGGAGTATGGCTACACCTTC.

This clone was observed a handful of times. CDR3 coding DNA: TGTGCCAGCAACCTGGGGCACGAGCAGTACGTC. Translated: CASNLGHEQYV. The chain employs TRBV6-5 and TRBJ2-7; D perhaps matches TRBD1 (5 bases). CDR1 MNHEY and CDR2 SVGAGI come from the germline V gene. V lost 7 bases, J lost 5 bases, and 9 bases lay in between. CDR3 size: 11 residues.

The chain uses TRBV10-3 and TRBJ2-3; 8 bases fit TRBD2. The CDR3 is made up of 14 amino acids. Germline trimming cut 9 bases from V and 0 bases from J; bases unmatched to any gene: 5. Looked up from germline, CDR1 is ENHRY and CDR2 is SYGVKD. Here the CDR3 DNA reads TGTGCCATGCAGACTAGCGCGAGCACAGATACGCAGTATTTT. As protein: CAMQTSASTDTQYF.

For the CDR3, the DNA is TGTGCCAGCAGTGAATTGGTCAGGGTCCCCTACGAGCAGTACGTC. Translation gives CASSELVRVPYEQYV. V is TRBV25-1 and J is TRBJ2-7; D may be TRBD1 (5 bases). V lost 1 base to trimming and J lost 2 bases, with 12 bases between them. Germline CDR1 reads MGHDK; CDR2 reads SYGVNS. The CDR3 consists of 15 residues.

The rearrangement uses TRBV7-2 and TRBJ1-2; 9 bases map to TRBD1. Germline V gene data show CDR1 as SGHTA and CDR2 as FQGNSA. V shed 5 bases, J shed 4 bases, and the junction held 2 bases outside the gene matches. CDR3 length: 13 amino acids. The CDR3 DNA sequence: TGTGCCAGCAGCGCGGGACAGGGCTATGGCTACACCTTC. This sequence encodes CASSAGQGYGYTF.

The J gene is TRBJ2-7, the V gene TRBV4-2; D not certain. Germline CDR1 and CDR2: LGHNA and YNFKEQ. This CDR3 is built from 15 residues. V lost 0 bases to trimming and J lost 3 bases, with 12 bases between them. The CDR3 sequence: CASSQEVDSHYEQYF. In DNA form, the CDR3 reads TGTGCCAGCAGCCAAGAAGTAGATAGCCACTACGAGCAGTACTTC.

V usage is TRBV27 and J usage is TRBJ1-2; D is unclear. This CDR3 comprises 14 residues. Trimming took off 6 bases at V and 4 bases at J, with 15 bases between the two ends. Germline values: CDR1 MNHEY, CDR2 SMNVEV (reference sequence). The CDR3 sequence is CASSSGVRAYGYTF. In nucleotides, the CDR3 is TGTGCCAGCAGCTCCGGGGTGAGGGCCTATGGCTACACCTTC.

Only a few counts were recorded for this clone. For the CDR3, the DNA is TGTGCCAGCAGCTTCGGACAGGGGGCGCGCGAGCAGTACGTC. Amino acids: CASSFGQGAREQYV. The chain couples TRBV5-6 to TRBJ2-7, with 11 bases identical to TRBD1. Per the germline V gene, CDR1 is SGHDT and CDR2 is YYEEEE. Trimming removed 2 bases from V and 6 bases from J; junction bases left unmatched: 4. CDR3 size: 14 residues.

This chain links TRBV7-2 with TRBJ1-4, with D possibly TRBD1 on 5 matching bases. CDR3 length equals 12 residues. V lost 5 bases and J lost 7, with 8 bases in between. In germline, CDR1 is SGHTA, CDR2 FQGNSA. The CDR3 DNA is TGTGCCAGCAGCAGGGGTTCTGAAAAACTGTTTTTT. Translating it yields CASSRGSEKLFF.

The chain combines TRBV5-1 with TRBJ1-6, with a weak D call TRBD1 (5 bases). CDR1 and CDR2 (germline): SGHRS, YFSETQ. The CDR3 spans 16 residues. The germline V and J ends were trimmed by 4 bases and 0 bases, with 11 bases remaining between them. CDR3 bases: TGCGCCAGCAGCCGACAGACTAGCTCCTATAATTCACCCCTCCACTTT. Protein: CASSRQTSSYNSPLHF.

This clone was seen once. The chain carries TRBV27 and TRBJ1-5, with D tentatively TRBD1 (5 bases). In germline, CDR1 is MNHEY, CDR2 SMNVEV (reference sequence). There are 13 residues in the CDR3. Between the trimmed V and J ends, which lost 3 bases and 6 bases, there was a span of 9 bases. The DNA of the CDR3 is TGTGCCAGCAGTTTCAGTAGGGGTCAGCCCCAGCATTTT. The encoded protein is CASSFSRGQPQHF.

The chain uses TRBV13 and TRBJ2-1; perhaps TRBD2 as D (6 bases). The CDR3 extends over 16 amino acids. The V end lost 0 bases, the J end lost 4 bases, and 13 bases lay between the germline ends. Germline lookup yields CDR1 PRHDT and CDR2 FYEKMQ (reference sequence). The CDR3 DNA reads as TGTGCCAGCAGCTTAGGCTTTGCGGGATTGTACAATGAGCAGTTCTTC. Protein product: CASSLGFAGLYNEQFF.